A selection of T cell receptor beta chains follows, all from one sample in a study of blood T cell repertoires in COVID-19. TCRdb keeps only in-frame clones here, not all; method: immunoSEQ multiplex PCR. The sample shows 90,000 to 130,000 clones, 82% of them seen only once. Material for sequencing was peripheral blood. Receptor source: a man aged 65-85 years with acute or convalescent COVID-19. The CDR3 runs from the conserved cysteine through the conserved F or W. The D gene is left open where the match is weak. The listing skips clone size in some rows; elsewhere it reads once, few, many or a size class.

v_gene,abundance,j_gene,d_gene,len,CDR3aa,CDR3nt
TRBV7-2,NA,TRBJ1-2,NA,16,CASSLASVPRVYGYTF,TGTGCCAGCAGCTTAGCGTCGGTGCCCCGAGTCTATGGCTACACCTTC
TRBV2,NA,TRBJ2-6,NA,15,CASMPQWAGANVLTF,TGTGCCAGCATGCCGCAGTGGGCCGGGGCCAACGTCCTGACTTTC
TRBV30,NA,TRBJ2-4,NA,13,CAWSVDTQNTQYF,TGTGCCTGGAGTGTAGATACGCAGAATACCCAGTACTTC
TRBV7-8,NA,TRBJ1-2,TRBD1,14,CASSPGQGGYGYTF,TGTGCCAGCAGCCCGGGACAGGGGGGGTATGGCTACACCTTC
TRBV7-9,NA,TRBJ2-3,NA,11,CASSVRDTQYF,TGTGCCAGCAGCGTACGGGATACGCAGTATTTT
TRBV5-1,few,TRBJ1-2,NA,15,CASSLGQGGLYGYTF,TGCGCCAGCAGCCTGGGACAAGGAGGACTCTATGGCTACACCTTC
TRBV11-2,NA,TRBJ2-7,NA,16,CASSLGLIMVGYEQYF,TGTGCCAGCAGCTTAGGACTAATTATGGTAGGATACGAGCAGTACTTC
TRBV6-6,NA,TRBJ1-1,TRBD1,15,CASSMTGVMNTEAFF,TGTGCCAGCAGTATGACAGGGGTAATGAACACTGAAGCTTTCTTT
TRBV15,NA,TRBJ2-3,NA,16,CATSRGGQARPDTQYF,TGTGCCACCAGCAGAGGAGGACAAGCCCGTCCAGATACGCAGTATTTT
TRBV19,NA,TRBJ1-5,NA,14,CASSGGGNNQPQHF,TGTGCCAGTAGCGGGGGAGGTAACAATCAGCCCCAGCATTTT
TRBV9,few,TRBJ2-6,NA,17,CASSVEHSVSGANVLTF,TGTGCCAGCAGCGTAGAACACAGTGTCTCTGGGGCCAACGTCCTGACTTTC
TRBV12-3/TRBV12-4,NA,TRBJ1-2,TRBD1,12,CASRSGQGVYTF,TGTGCCAGCAGGTCGGGACAGGGTGTCTACACCTTC
TRBV9,NA,TRBJ1-2,TRBD1,15,CASSPGGRHNYGYTF,TGTGCCAGCAGCCCAGGGGGCCGGCATAACTATGGCTACACCTTC
TRBV5-1,NA,TRBJ1-5,NA,14,CASSVTGDNQPQHF,TGCGCCAGCAGCGTGACGGGGGACAATCAGCCCCAGCATTTT
TRBV5-1,NA,TRBJ1-1,TRBD1,13,CASNYRGDTEAFF,TGCGCCAGCAATTACAGGGGAGACACTGAAGCTTTCTTT
TRBV19,NA,TRBJ2-2,TRBD1,14,CASSIGQGSGELFF,TGTGCCAGTAGTATTGGACAGGGCTCCGGGGAGCTGTTTTTT
TRBV10-1,NA,TRBJ2-3,TRBD1,16,CAKPTGTGGGTDTQYF,TGCGCCAAACCAACCGGGACAGGGGGCGGCACAGATACGCAGTATTTT
TRBV9,NA,TRBJ2-7,TRBD1,15,CASSLTGDSLYEQYF,TGTGCCAGCAGCCTAACAGGGGACAGCCTCTACGAGCAGTACTTC
TRBV5-1,NA,TRBJ2-1,TRBD1,15,CASSPTGGSYNEQFF,TGCGCCAGCAGCCCAACAGGGGGCTCCTACAATGAGCAGTTCTTC
TRBV4-1,NA,TRBJ2-7,NA,14,CASSQDTTNYEQYF,TGCGCCAGCAGCCAGGATACTACGAACTACGAGCAGTACTTC
TRBV7-3,NA,TRBJ2-7,NA,13,CASSPRGGYEQYF,TGTGCCAGCAGCCCCCGCGGCGGATACGAGCAGTACTTC
TRBV7-3,NA,TRBJ1-4,NA,15,CASSRSGGLNEKLFF,TGTGCCAGCAGCCGAAGTGGAGGACTTAATGAAAAACTGTTTTTT
TRBV25-1,NA,TRBJ1-3,NA,16,CASSDSRTSSGNTIYF,TGTGCCAGCAGTGATTCTAGAACCTCCTCTGGAAACACCATATATTTT
TRBV10-1,few,TRBJ1-4,NA,14,CASGMGGLREKLFF,TGCGCCAGTGGTATGGGGGGGCTGAGAGAAAAACTGTTTTTT
TRBV7-9,NA,TRBJ2-7,NA,14,CASTTWGLSYEQYF,TGTGCCAGCACAACCTGGGGACTTTCCTACGAGCAGTACTTC
TRBV15,NA,TRBJ2-5,NA,11,CATNNQETQYF,TGTGCCACCAACAACCAAGAGACCCAGTACTTC
TRBV18,NA,TRBJ2-6,NA,18,CASSPQGFLTSGANVLTF,TGTGCCAGCTCACCACAGGGGTTCCTGACCTCTGGGGCCAACGTCCTGACTTTC
TRBV24-1,NA,TRBJ1-2,NA,16,CATSDPKQGTEYGYTF,TGTGCCACCAGTGACCCGAAACAGGGTACAGAATATGGCTACACCTTC
TRBV5-4,NA,TRBJ2-6,NA,18,CASSLSLVVGSGANVLTF,TGTGCCAGCAGCCTTTCCCTTGTGGTCGGGTCTGGGGCCAACGTCCTGACTTTC
TRBV12-3/TRBV12-4,NA,TRBJ2-3,NA,13,CASSLQYTDTQYF,TGTGCCAGCAGTTTGCAGTACACAGATACGCAGTATTTT
TRBV5-5,NA,TRBJ2-7,NA,14,CASSLEPGPYEQYF,TGTGCCAGCAGCTTGGAGCCAGGGCCCTACGAGCAGTACTTC
TRBV9,NA,TRBJ2-1,TRBD2,15,CASSGSGTSYNEQFF,TGTGCCAGCAGCGGATCCGGGACTAGCTACAATGAGCAGTTCTTC
TRBV5-1,NA,TRBJ1-5,NA,14,CASSLLQGHQPQHF,TGCGCCAGCAGCTTGTTGCAGGGCCATCAGCCCCAGCATTTT
TRBV28,NA,TRBJ1-2,NA,14,CASSLGASNYGYTF,TGTGCCAGCAGTTTGGGCGCTTCTAACTATGGCTACACCTTC
TRBV2,NA,TRBJ2-2,NA,14,CASRAGGNTGELFF,TGTGCCAGCAGGGCAGGAGGAAACACCGGGGAGCTGTTTTTT
TRBV7-8,NA,TRBJ2-1,NA,12,CASSHSEARQFF,TGTGCCAGCAGCCACTCGGAGGCCCGACAGTTCTTC
TRBV6-5,NA,TRBJ1-1,NA,15,CASNRGGISGTEAFF,TGTGCCAGCAATCGTGGGGGGATTTCTGGTACTGAAGCTTTCTTT
TRBV12-3/TRBV12-4,NA,TRBJ2-1,NA,11,CASSRGHEQFF,TGTGCCAGCAGCCGAGGCCATGAGCAGTTCTTC
TRBV18,NA,TRBJ2-2,TRBD1,15,CASSIGQANTGELFF,TGTGCCAGCTCAATCGGACAGGCGAACACCGGGGAGCTGTTTTTT
TRBV6-6,NA,TRBJ2-7,NA,13,CASRGAASYEQYF,TGTGCCAGCAGGGGAGCGGCCTCCTACGAGCAGTACTTC
TRBV6-6,NA,TRBJ2-5,NA,16,CASSRRELQGGETQYF,TGTGCCAGCAGTCGACGTGAGCTGCAAGGGGGAGAGACCCAGTACTTC
TRBV28,few,TRBJ1-1,NA,15,CASSPHVPGGTEAFF,TGTGCCAGCAGTCCCCATGTCCCGGGAGGGACTGAAGCTTTCTTT
TRBV2,few,TRBJ1-5,NA,16,CASSEGYQVVNQPQHF,TGTGCCAGCAGTGAAGGCTATCAAGTGGTCAATCAGCCCCAGCATTTT
TRBV6-6,NA,TRBJ1-5,TRBD1,13,CASCPGGGQPQHF,TGTGCCAGTTGTCCAGGGGGCGGTCAGCCCCAGCATTTT
TRBV7-8,NA,TRBJ2-7,NA,15,CASSSQGRFSYEQYF,TGTGCCAGCAGCTCTCAGGGGCGGTTCTCCTACGAGCAGTACTTC
TRBV3-1/TRBV3-2,NA,TRBJ2-3,TRBD2,18,CASSLRTSGRGGTDTQYF,TGTGCCAGCAGCCTTCGGACTAGCGGGAGGGGAGGCACAGATACGCAGTATTTT
TRBV4-2,NA,TRBJ2-3,TRBD2,21,CASSQDRLRIGLAGSTDTQYF,TGTGCCAGCAGCCAAGACCGTCTCCGGATTGGGCTAGCGGGTAGCACAGATACGCAGTATTTT
TRBV3-1/TRBV3-2,NA,TRBJ1-2,TRBD1,15,CASSQGDRAPYGYTF,TGTGCCAGCAGCCAAGGGGACAGGGCCCCTTATGGCTACACCTTC